This T cell receptor (beta chain) was observed in a study of T-cell reconstitution after alpha-beta-depleted transplantation in children (dated by TCRdb to about 2016). For context, the study as a whole: T-cell immune reconstitution after TCRalphabeta/CD19-depleted allogeneic hematopoietic cell transplantation in children was quantitatively tracked in the study by means of TCR repertoire profiling.

This clonotype was recorded at least ten times. No cognate antigen has been identified for it. The input lacks base qualities; no much larger clone sits a single base away. The method was PCR. TCRdb shows the sequencer as Illumina HiSeq 2500. Molecular barcoding was employed in the preparation of TCR libraries, with unique molecular identifiers being used to normalize TCRbeta repertoire quantification. TCRdb reworked the public reads: Q25 trimming with fastp, MiXCR clone assembly, productive beta chains retained. Under each unique CDR3 protein, matching rows form one entry showing the most common genes and DNA. In this sample the table shows around 600,000 distinct CDR3 sequences, 10% of which occur a single time. 4% of the sample belongs to the ten largest clones. Via the germline V gene, CDR1 is MRHNA and CDR2 SNTAGT. V loses 5 bases at its end and J loses 4 bases; junction bases beyond the gene matches: 5. Measured from the cysteine to the phenylalanine, the CDR3 is 14 residues long. CDR3 DNA only is kept here, 42 bases in frame from base 1.

The specimen comprised PBMCs from the stem cell graft donor, sampled from the stem cell graft. This sequence was found in a human donor who donated a stem cell graft to a child with acute myeloid leukemia. Recombination connected TRBV6-4 to TRBJ1-2; 9 middle bases align to TRBD1. The DNA sequence is as follows: TGTGCCAGCAGTCCCGGGACAGGGCCCTATGGCTACACCTTC. It is translated as CASSPGTGPYGYTF.